Below, 2 T cell receptor beta chains from the same sample are listed, as sequenced in a study of T cells in Graves' hyperthyroidism and ophthalmopathy. TCR beta CDR3 regions were amplified from RNA transcripts. First-round RT-PCR with HTBI primers amplified the TCR CDR3 region. In TCRdb, the multiplex PCR reads were re-called with MiXCR into one record per CDR3 protein. The data contain 300,000 to 500,000 distinct CDR3 sequences, 11% to 15% of them singletons. Material: blood. The receptors come from a man aged 45-65 years with Graves' ophthalmopathy.

This clonotype was seen at least ten times. V usage is TRBV5-6 and J usage is TRBJ2-6; a possible D gene is TRBD1 (6 bases). CDR3 size: 16 residues. The germline V gene has CDR1 SGHDT and CDR2 YYEEEE. Trimming left V 8 bases short and J 0 bases short, with 15 bases between. The CDR3 protein is CASTRRGGSGANVLTF. As DNA, the CDR3 is TGTGCCAGTACACGGCGAGGGGGCTCTGGGGCCAACGTCCTGACTTTC.

The chain joins TRBV28 to TRBJ2-1; tentative D call: TRBD2 (6 bases). CDR1 and CDR2 (germline): MDHEN, SYDVKM. Deletions cut 3 bases from V and 8 bases from J, with 11 bases between. There are 13 residues in the CDR3. CDR3 loop: CASSLGGPYEQFF. CDR3 sequence (DNA): TGTGCCAGCAGTTTGGGGGGTCCCTATGAGCAGTTCTTC.